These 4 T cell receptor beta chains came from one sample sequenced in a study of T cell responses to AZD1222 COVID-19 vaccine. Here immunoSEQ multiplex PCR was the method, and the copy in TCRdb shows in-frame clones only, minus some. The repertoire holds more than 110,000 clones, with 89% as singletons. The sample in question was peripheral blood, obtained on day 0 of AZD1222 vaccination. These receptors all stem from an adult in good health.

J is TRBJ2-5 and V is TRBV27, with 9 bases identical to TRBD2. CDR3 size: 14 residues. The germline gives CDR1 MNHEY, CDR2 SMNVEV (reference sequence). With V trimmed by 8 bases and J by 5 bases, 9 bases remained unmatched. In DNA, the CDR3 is TGTGCCAGCCGGTATAGCGGGAGTTTGGAGACCCAGTACTTC. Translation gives CASRYSGSLETQYF.

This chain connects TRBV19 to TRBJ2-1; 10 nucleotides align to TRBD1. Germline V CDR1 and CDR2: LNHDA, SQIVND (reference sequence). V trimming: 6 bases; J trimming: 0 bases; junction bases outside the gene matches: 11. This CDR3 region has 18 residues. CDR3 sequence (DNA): TGTGCCAGTAGCCCGAGGACAGGGGGTACCGTCTCCTACAATGAGCAGTTCTTC. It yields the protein CASSPRTGGTVSYNEQFF.

This CDR3 reads CASSPRLKGTGIQYF. The CDR3 DNA follows: TGTGCCAGCAGCCCTCGCCTCAAGGGCACGGGCATTCAGTACTTC. This chain links TRBV16 with TRBJ2-4, with D uncertain. CDR3 size: 15 residues. The germline V gene encodes CDR1 KGHSY and CDR2 FQNENV. The V end was cut by 4 bases, the J end by 9 bases, with 19 bases between.

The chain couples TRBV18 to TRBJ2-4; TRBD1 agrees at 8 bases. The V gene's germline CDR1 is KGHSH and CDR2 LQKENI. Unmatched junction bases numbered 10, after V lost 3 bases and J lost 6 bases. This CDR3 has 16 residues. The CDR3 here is CASSPGPRGRGNIQYF. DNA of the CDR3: TGTGCCAGCTCACCGGGCCCCAGGGGGCGTGGAAACATTCAGTACTTC.